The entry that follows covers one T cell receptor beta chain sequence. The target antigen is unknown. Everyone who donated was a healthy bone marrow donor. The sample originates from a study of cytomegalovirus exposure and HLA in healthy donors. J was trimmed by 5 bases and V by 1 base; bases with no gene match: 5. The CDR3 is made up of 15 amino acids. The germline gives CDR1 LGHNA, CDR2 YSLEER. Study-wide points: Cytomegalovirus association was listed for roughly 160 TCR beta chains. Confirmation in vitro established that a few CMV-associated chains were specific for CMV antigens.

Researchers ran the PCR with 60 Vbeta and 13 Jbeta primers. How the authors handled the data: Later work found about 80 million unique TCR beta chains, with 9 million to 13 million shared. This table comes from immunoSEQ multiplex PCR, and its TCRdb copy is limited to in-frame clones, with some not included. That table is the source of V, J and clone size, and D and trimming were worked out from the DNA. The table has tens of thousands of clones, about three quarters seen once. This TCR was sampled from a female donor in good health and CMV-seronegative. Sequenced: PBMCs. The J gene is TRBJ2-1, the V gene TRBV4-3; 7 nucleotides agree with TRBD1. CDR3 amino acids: CASSQGGGNDNEQFF. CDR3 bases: TGCGCCAGCAGCCAAGGAGGGGGCAATGACAATGAGCAGTTCTTC.